The 9 T cell receptor beta chains given below trace back to one sample, sequenced in a study of cytomegalovirus exposure and HLA in healthy donors. Assay: immunoSEQ multiplex PCR; the TCRdb copy retains only in-frame clones and omits some. The data show 120,000 or so clones, with 89% seen just once and about 1.1% held by the top ten. Sequencing was performed on PBMCs. These receptors were obtained from a young woman in good health and CMV-seronegative.

The CDR3 DNA reads TGTGCCAGCAGTCTCCGGGACAGGGGGCTTGATGAGCAGTTCTTC. Translated, it gives CASSLRDRGLDEQFF. The chain has TRBV6-5 and TRBJ2-1, with TRBD1 matching over 12 bases. Germline V gene sequence: CDR1 MNHEY, CDR2 SVGAGI. The J segment lost 8 bases and the V segment lost 5 bases, leaving 7 bases of the junction unmatched. The length of the CDR3 is 15 residues.

V usage is TRBV18 and J usage is TRBJ1-4; D is unresolved. The germline CDR1 and CDR2 sequences are KGHSH and LQKENI. The CDR3 extends over 15 amino acids. The ends were cut back, 5 bases at V and 1 base at J, with 11 bases in the middle. In DNA, the CDR3 is TGTGCCAGCTCAATTCCGACGGGAACTAATGAAAAACTGTTTTTT. It translates to CASSIPTGTNEKLFF.

The J gene is TRBJ2-3, the V gene TRBV15, with a possible D match to TRBD1 (5 bases). CDR3 length: 14 residues. Germline CDR1 is LNHNV and CDR2 is YYDKDF (reference sequence). V lost 4 bases and J 4 bases, leaving 12 bases between the germline ends. The CDR3 nucleotides are TGTGCCACCAGCACCCCAGGGAAGGCAGATACGCAGTATTTT. This translates into CATSTPGKADTQYF.

A few counts support this clone. The DNA for the CDR3 is TGTGCCAGCAGTTTATACCCCCCCCTGGAAACGGGGGAGCAGTTCTTC. Protein product: CASSLYPPLETGEQFF. The V call is TRBV27, the J call TRBJ2-1; D might be TRBD2 (5 bases). V lost 1 base and J lost 10, with 20 bases in between. The germline CDR1 and CDR2 sequences are MNHEY and SMNVEV (reference sequence). The CDR3 loop spans 16 amino acids.

The CDR3 coding sequence is TGTGCCAGCAGCCGGACAGATGGAAACACCATATATTTT. Translating gives CASSRTDGNTIYF. This chain uses TRBV7-9 with TRBJ1-3, with TRBD1 as a possible D gene (6 bases). With 5 bases removed from V and 3 bases from J, the gap between germline ends came to 8 bases. Germline CDR1 reads SEHNR; CDR2 reads FQNEAQ (reference sequence). The CDR3 runs to 13 residues.

The chain links TRBV6-5 to TRBJ2-1, with 9 bases that match TRBD1. The germline V gene has CDR1 MNHEY and CDR2 SVGAGI. The ends lost 5 bases at V and 3 bases at J; junction bases unmatched: 5. The CDR3 consists of 15 residues. CDR3 nucleotide sequence: TGTGCCAGCAGTCACGGGACAGGGTACTACAATGAGCAGTTCTTC. Encoded protein: CASSHGTGYYNEQFF.

This sequence joins TRBV5-1 and TRBJ1-3; the D gene is possibly TRBD1 (5 bases). The CDR3 sequence is 15 residues long. CDR1 is SGHRS and CDR2 is YFSETQ in the germline V gene. V lost 4 bases to trimming and J lost 1 base, with 12 bases between them. For the CDR3, the DNA is TGCGCCAGCAGCAGGGGAGGTAAATCTGGAAACACCATATATTTT. Amino acid sequence: CASSRGGKSGNTIYF.

The chain is built from TRBV7-9 and TRBJ1-1; the D is unclear. Looked up from germline, CDR1 is SEHNR and CDR2 is FQNEAQ (reference sequence). The length of the CDR3 is 14 residues. With 1 base removed from V and 1 base from J, the gap between germline ends came to 7 bases. The CDR3: CASSLVSSNTEAFF. CDR3 DNA sequence: TGTGCCAGCAGCTTAGTATCGTCGAACACTGAAGCTTTCTTT.

This sequence joins TRBV6-5 and TRBJ2-3, with TRBD1 matching 10 bases. This CDR3 is 15 amino acids long. V lost 4 bases and J lost 6; bases outside the gene matches: 7. CDR1 and CDR2 from the germline V gene are MNHEY and SVGAGI. This chain's CDR3 is CASSSEDRGSDTQYF. In DNA, the CDR3 is TGTGCCAGCAGTTCCGAGGACAGGGGGTCCGATACGCAGTATTTT.